This section outlines one T cell receptor beta chain sequence together with its context. Its target is unknown. The J segment lost 4 bases and the V segment lost 4 bases, leaving 6 bases of the junction unmatched. The germline V gene has CDR1 SGDLS and CDR2 YYNGEE. This CDR3 spans 14 amino acids. Each subset's genomic DNA was split evenly across several immunoSEQ plates. Measured with immunoSEQ multiplex PCR; TCRdb has only the in-frame clones, and not every one. The table has around 980,000 clones, approximately 78% seen once. The record originates from a study of shared clonotypes between healthy human individuals. Findings and caveats of the study: A handful of donors shared around 5% of their naive CD4 clonotypes.

The rearrangement uses TRBV9 and TRBJ2-5; TRBD1 matches at 8 bases. The receptor comes from a man aged 18 to 30 in good health. Some clones in this sample may be carry-over from other donors' samples. The sequenced sample consisted of memory CD4+ T cells from PBMCs. The subset is: CD45RA-negative fraction. CDR3 amino acids: CASSTGQGGETQYF. The CDR3 bases are TGTGCCAGCAGCACCGGACAGGGTGGAGAGACCCAGTACTTC.